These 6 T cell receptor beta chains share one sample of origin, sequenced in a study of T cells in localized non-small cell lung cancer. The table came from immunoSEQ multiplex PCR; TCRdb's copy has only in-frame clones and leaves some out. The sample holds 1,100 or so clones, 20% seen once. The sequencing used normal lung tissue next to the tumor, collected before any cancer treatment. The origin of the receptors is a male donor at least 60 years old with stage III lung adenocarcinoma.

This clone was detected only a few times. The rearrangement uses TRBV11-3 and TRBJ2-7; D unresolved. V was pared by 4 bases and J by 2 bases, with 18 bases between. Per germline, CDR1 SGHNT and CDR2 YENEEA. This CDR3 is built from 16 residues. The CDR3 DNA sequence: TGTGCCAGCAGCTCCCTACGGAGATCGGAACCCTACGAGCAGTACTTC. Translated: CASSSLRRSEPYEQYF. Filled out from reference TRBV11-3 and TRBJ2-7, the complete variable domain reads EAGVVQSPRYKIIEKKQPVAFWCNPISGHNTLYWYLQNLGQGPELLIRYENEEAVDDSQLPKDRFSAERLKGVDSTLKIQPAELGDSAVYLCASSSLRRSEPYEQYFGPGTRLTVT.

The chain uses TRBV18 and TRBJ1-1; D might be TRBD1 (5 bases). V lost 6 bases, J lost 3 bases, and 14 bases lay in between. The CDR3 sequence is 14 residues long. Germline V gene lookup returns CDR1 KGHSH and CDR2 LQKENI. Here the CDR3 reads CASSPGGGHTEAFF. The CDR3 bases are TGTGCCAGCTCCCCCGGGGGGGGACACACTGAAGCTTTCTTT.

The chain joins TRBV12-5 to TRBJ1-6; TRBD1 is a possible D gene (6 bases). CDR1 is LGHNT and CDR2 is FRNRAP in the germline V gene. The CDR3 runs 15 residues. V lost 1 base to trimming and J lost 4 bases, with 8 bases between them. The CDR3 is CASGLGQGYNSPLHF. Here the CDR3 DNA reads TGTGCTAGTGGTTTGGGGCAGGGGTATAATTCACCCCTCCACTTT.

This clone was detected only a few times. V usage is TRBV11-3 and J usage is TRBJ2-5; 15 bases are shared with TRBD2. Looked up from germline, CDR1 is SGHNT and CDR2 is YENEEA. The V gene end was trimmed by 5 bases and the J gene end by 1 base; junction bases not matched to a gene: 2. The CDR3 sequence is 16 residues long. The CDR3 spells CASSAGLAGGQETQYF. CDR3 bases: TGTGCCAGCAGCGCGGGACTAGCGGGGGGCCAAGAGACCCAGTACTTC.

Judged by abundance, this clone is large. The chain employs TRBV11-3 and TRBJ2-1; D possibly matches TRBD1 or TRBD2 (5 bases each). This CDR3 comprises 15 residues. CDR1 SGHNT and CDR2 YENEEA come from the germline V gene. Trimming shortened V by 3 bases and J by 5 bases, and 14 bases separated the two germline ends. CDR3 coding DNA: TGTGCCAGCAGCTTCCGGGACGTGGGAAACAATGAGCAGTTCTTC. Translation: CASSFRDVGNNEQFF.

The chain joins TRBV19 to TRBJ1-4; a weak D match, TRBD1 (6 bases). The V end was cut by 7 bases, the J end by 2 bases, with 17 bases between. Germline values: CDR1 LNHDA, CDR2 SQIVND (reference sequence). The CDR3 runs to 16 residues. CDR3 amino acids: CASTKGLGGTNEKLFF. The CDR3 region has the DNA TGTGCCAGTACCAAGGGGCTAGGGGGTACTAATGAAAAACTGTTTTTT. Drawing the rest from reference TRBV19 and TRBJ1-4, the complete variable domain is DGGITQSPKYLFRKEGQNVTLSCEQNLNHDAMYWYRQDPGQGLRLIYYSQIVNDFQKGDIAEGYSVSREKKESFPLTVTSAQKNPTAFYLCASTKGLGGTNEKLFFGSGTQLSVL.